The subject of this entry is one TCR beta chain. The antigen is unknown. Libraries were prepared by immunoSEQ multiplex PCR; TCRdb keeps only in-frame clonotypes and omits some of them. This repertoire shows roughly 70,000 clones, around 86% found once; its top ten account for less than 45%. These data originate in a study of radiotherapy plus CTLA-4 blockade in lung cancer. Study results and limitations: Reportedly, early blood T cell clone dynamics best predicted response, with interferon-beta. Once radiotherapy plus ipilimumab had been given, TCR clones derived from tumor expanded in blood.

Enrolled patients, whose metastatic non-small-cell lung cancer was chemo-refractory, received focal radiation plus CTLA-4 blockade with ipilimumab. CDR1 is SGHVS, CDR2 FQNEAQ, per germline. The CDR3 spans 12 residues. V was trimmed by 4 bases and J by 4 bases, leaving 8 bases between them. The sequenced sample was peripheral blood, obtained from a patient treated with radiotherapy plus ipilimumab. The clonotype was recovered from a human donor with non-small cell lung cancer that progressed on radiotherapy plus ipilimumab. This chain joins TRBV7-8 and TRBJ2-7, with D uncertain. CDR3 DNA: TGTGCCAGCAGCTCCAACGTTTACGAGCAGTACTTC. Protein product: CASSSNVYEQYF.